The present T cell receptor (beta chain) was sequenced within a study of long-term antiretroviral therapy in people with HIV. Study as a whole: Of all samples, the earliest predate the 2015 immediate-ART recommendation by about a decade. Study conclusions and caveats: Clones that expanded before ART (that is, prior to treatment) dominated the repertoire at all time points.

Survey-level immunoSEQ v3.0 assays were run. Data came from immunoSEQ multiplex PCR; TCRdb stores just in-frame clones and leaves some out. Of some 16,000 clones detected, about three quarters appear once; the ten largest clones hold 20% to 25%. Turning to this clone: As yet, its antigen is unknown.

CDR1 is SGHDN and CDR2 is FVKESK in the germline V gene. Trimming shortened V by 4 bases and J by 2 bases, and 11 bases separated the two germline ends. The CDR3 has 15 residues. The source of this sequence is a man between 35 and 55 years old with HIV. Sequences were derived from unsorted PBMCs, sampled 2.1 years after starting antiretroviral therapy. The rearrangement uses TRBV14 and TRBJ2-2; perhaps TRBD1 as D (5 bases). The CDR3 nucleotides read TGTGCCAGCAGCCCTTTGGGGCTCAACACCGGGGAGCTGTTTTTT. As protein: CASSPLGLNTGELFF.